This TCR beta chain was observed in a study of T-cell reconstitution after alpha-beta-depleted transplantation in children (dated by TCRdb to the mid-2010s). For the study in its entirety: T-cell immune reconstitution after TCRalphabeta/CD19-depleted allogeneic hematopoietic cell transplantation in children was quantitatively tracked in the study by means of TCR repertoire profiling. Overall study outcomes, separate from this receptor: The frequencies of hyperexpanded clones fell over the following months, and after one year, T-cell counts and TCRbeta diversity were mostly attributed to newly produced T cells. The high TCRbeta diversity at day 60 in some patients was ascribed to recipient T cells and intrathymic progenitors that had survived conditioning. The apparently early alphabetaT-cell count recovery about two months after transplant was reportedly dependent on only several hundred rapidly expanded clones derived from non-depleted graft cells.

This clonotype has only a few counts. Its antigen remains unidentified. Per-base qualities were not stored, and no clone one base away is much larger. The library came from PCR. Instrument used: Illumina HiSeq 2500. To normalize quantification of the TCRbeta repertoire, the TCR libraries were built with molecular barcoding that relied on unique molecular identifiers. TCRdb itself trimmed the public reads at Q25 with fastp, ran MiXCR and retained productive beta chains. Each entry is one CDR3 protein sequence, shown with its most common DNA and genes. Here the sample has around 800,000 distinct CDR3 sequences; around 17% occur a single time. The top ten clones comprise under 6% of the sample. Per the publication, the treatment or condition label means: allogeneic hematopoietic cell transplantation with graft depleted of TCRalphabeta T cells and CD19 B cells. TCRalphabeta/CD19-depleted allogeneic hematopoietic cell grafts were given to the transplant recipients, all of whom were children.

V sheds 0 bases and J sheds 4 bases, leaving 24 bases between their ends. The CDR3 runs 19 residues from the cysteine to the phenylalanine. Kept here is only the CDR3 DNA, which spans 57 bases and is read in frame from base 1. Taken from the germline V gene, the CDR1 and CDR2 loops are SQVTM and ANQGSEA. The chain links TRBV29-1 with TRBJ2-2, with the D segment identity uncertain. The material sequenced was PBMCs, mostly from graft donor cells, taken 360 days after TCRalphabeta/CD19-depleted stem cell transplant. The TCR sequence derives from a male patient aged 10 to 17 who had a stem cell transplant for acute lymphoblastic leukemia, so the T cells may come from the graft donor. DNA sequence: TGCAGCGTTGAAGATCAGGTGTTGGGCAGGACCGGATTCACCGGGGAGCTGTTTTTT. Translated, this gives CSVEDQVLGRTGFTGELFF.